These T cell receptor beta chains were read from a single sample in a study of cytomegalovirus exposure and HLA in healthy donors. Clones were read by immunoSEQ multiplex PCR, and TCRdb kept only the in-frame ones, dropping some. The repertoire has around 150,000 clones, 65% to 80% of them found once; the top ten carry over 2%. Sequenced sample: PBMCs. These TCRs come from a female donor in good health and CMV-seronegative. Both conserved end residues are part of each CDR3. The D gene is left open where the match is weak. Not all rows give a size; the values are once, few, many and, for expanded clones, a class.

>-|-|TRBV10-3|TRBJ1-2
CAISGSGGPLSNYGYTF
TGTGCCATCAGTGGATCCGGGGGACCTCTATCAAACTATGGCTACACCTTC
>-|-|TRBV7-8|TRBJ2-1
CASSWTGGDDNEQFF
TGTGCCAGCAGCTGGACGGGCGGGGACGACAATGAGCAGTTCTTC
>few|TRBD2|TRBV7-7|TRBJ2-5
CASSFSGNGQETQYF
TGTGCCAGCAGCTTTAGCGGGAACGGGCAGGAGACCCAGTACTTC
>-|TRBD2|TRBV29-1|TRBJ2-1
CSVTSGRVGEQFF
TGCAGCGTTACTAGCGGGAGAGTAGGTGAGCAGTTCTTC
>few|-|TRBV27|TRBJ2-3
CASSSPIGGGTDTQYF
TGTGCCAGCAGTTCCCCAATAGGGGGTGGCACAGATACGCAGTATTTT
>-|TRBD1|TRBV5-4|TRBJ1-2
CASSRSPGQGGYTF
TGTGCCAGCAGCCGCAGCCCGGGACAGGGGGGCTACACCTTC
>-|TRBD1|TRBV10-3|TRBJ1-6
CAISPTGAGNSPLHF
TGTGCCATCAGCCCTACAGGGGCTGGTAATTCACCCCTCCACTTT
>-|-|TRBV5-6|TRBJ1-3
CASSLVGAGNTIYF
TGTGCCAGCAGCTTGGTAGGGGCGGGAAACACCATATATTTT
>few|-|TRBV2|TRBJ1-1
CASKRSNTEAFF
TGTGCCAGCAAGAGATCGAACACTGAAGCTTTCTTT
>-|TRBD1|TRBV9|TRBJ2-7
CASSVGDSPTYEQYF
TGTGCCAGCAGCGTAGGGGACAGCCCAACCTACGAGCAGTACTTC
>-|TRBD1|TRBV19|TRBJ1-2
CASSARTGGSLGYTF
TGTGCCAGTAGTGCCCGGACAGGGGGATCGCTTGGCTACACCTTC
>-|-|TRBV19|TRBJ2-7
CASSIGPSLYEQYF
TGTGCCAGTAGTATCGGGCCTAGCCTCTACGAGCAGTACTTC
>-|-|TRBV14|TRBJ2-7
CASSQASRSYEQYF
TGTGCCAGCAGCCAGGCTAGCAGATCCTACGAGCAGTACTTC
>-|-|TRBV20-1|TRBJ2-7
CSARVAYF
TGCAGTGCTAGAGTAGCGTACTTC
>-|-|TRBV11-2|TRBJ2-1
CASSFRREVTYNEQFF
TGTGCCAGCAGCTTCAGGAGGGAGGTCACCTACAATGAGCAGTTCTTC
>-|-|TRBV2|TRBJ1-5
CASSGSGEGQPQHF
TGTGCCAGCAGTGGATCAGGGGAGGGTCAGCCCCAGCATTTT
>-|-|TRBV15|TRBJ1-2
CATSRDQGSYTF
TGTGCCACCAGCAGAGATCAGGGTTCCTACACCTTC
>-|TRBD1|TRBV5-1|TRBJ2-2
CASSLFTGGADTGELFF
TGCGCCAGCAGCCTATTTACAGGGGGCGCGGACACCGGGGAGCTGTTTTTT
>-|-|TRBV6-6|TRBJ1-5
CASEGDKGEQPQHF
TGTGCCAGCGAGGGGGACAAAGGAGAGCAGCCCCAGCATTTT
>-|-|TRBV5-1|TRBJ2-7
CASSLGAGEQYF
TGCGCCAGCAGCTTGGGGGCGGGCGAGCAGTACTTC
>-|TRBD1|TRBV7-6|TRBJ1-3
CASAAGTGSGNTIYF
TGTGCCAGCGCCGCCGGGACAGGCTCTGGAAACACCATATATTTT
>-|TRBD1|TRBV19|TRBJ1-5
CASGGRGLQPQHF
TGTGCCAGTGGCGGCAGGGGGCTTCAGCCCCAGCATTTT
>-|-|TRBV6-5|TRBJ1-3
CASSYSWAAGNTIYF
TGTGCCAGCAGTTACTCCTGGGCTGCTGGAAACACCATATATTTT
>-|-|TRBV7-9|TRBJ1-5
CASSLGTGPSNQPQHF
TGTGCCAGCAGCTTAGGTACAGGGCCTAGCAATCAGCCCCAGCATTTT
>-|TRBD2|TRBV2|TRBJ2-3
CASRPSGRAGDTQYF
TGTGCCAGCAGGCCTAGCGGGAGGGCCGGAGATACGCAGTATTTT
>once|TRBD2|TRBV29-1|TRBJ2-3
CSVAKAGGSTDTQYF
TGCAGCGTTGCCAAAGCGGGGGGATCCACAGATACGCAGTATTTT
>-|-|TRBV7-8|TRBJ2-7
CASSLWPGASYEQYF
TGTGCCAGCAGCTTATGGCCAGGGGCATCCTACGAGCAGTACTTC
>-|TRBD2|TRBV5-1|TRBJ2-1
CASSYSGSLNNEQFF
TGCGCCAGCAGCTACAGCGGGAGTCTCAACAATGAGCAGTTCTTC